A selection of T cell receptor beta chains follows, all from one sample in a study of beta chain features in type 1 diabetes. The repertoire was sequenced with immunoSEQ multiplex PCR; TCRdb's copy has only in-frame clones and lacks some. The sample has under 950,000 clones, under 20% seen once. The sequenced material came from naive CD4+ T cells from blood. The receptors shown here come from a woman aged 18-29 years in good health. Both conserved end residues are part of each CDR3. The D gene is left open where the match is weak. For some rows the clone size is stated as once, few or many, or as a class when expanded; others skip it.

J: TRBJ2-1; size: -; V: TRBV2; D: -; CDR3: CASREGPSYNEQFF; DNA: TGTGCCAGCAGGGAGGGCCCTTCCTACAATGAGCAGTTCTTC
J: TRBJ1-1; size: -; V: TRBV5-4; D: -; CDR3: CASTQDLGNTEAFF; DNA: TGTGCCAGCACTCAGGATTTGGGGAACACTGAAGCTTTCTTT
J: TRBJ2-7; size: -; V: TRBV5-1; D: -; CDR3: CASRSDSPPVGQYF; DNA: TGCGCCAGCAGGTCAGACAGTCCCCCCGTTGGGCAGTACTTC
J: TRBJ1-5; size: few; V: TRBV6-6; D: TRBD1; CDR3: CASSRTGEEPQHF; DNA: TGTGCCAGCAGTCGAACAGGGGAAGAACCCCAGCATTTT
J: TRBJ2-1; size: few; V: TRBV2; D: -; CDR3: CASSYHYNEQFF; DNA: TGTGCCAGCTCCTACCACTACAATGAGCAGTTCTTC
J: TRBJ2-1; size: few; V: TRBV25-1; D: TRBD2; CDR3: CASKRTSGRDEQFF; DNA: TGTGCCAGCAAGCGGACTAGCGGGAGGGATGAGCAGTTCTTC
J: TRBJ1-4; size: few; V: TRBV18; D: -; CDR3: CASSPREEPGKLFF; DNA: TGTGCCAGCTCACCACGGGAGGAACCGGGAAAACTGTTTTTT
J: TRBJ2-3; size: -; V: TRBV7-6; D: TRBD2; CDR3: CASSLGGLASTDTQYF; DNA: TGTGCCAGCAGCTTAGGTGGACTAGCTAGCACAGATACGCAGTATTTT
J: TRBJ1-3; size: -; V: TRBV2; D: -; CDR3: CASTYTDTGYTIYF; DNA: TGTGCCAGCACCTACACGGACACCGGTTACACCATATATTTT
J: TRBJ2-7; size: few; V: TRBV6-5; D: -; CDR3: CASSYSIGSYEQYF; DNA: TGTGCCAGCAGTTACTCCATTGGTTCCTACGAGCAGTACTTC
J: TRBJ2-6; size: few; V: TRBV2; D: -; CDR3: CASSEGRYSGANVLTF; DNA: TGTGCCAGCAGTGAAGGTCGGTACTCTGGGGCCAACGTCCTGACTTTC
J: TRBJ2-4; size: few; V: TRBV28; D: -; CDR3: CATSRQAAKNIQYF; DNA: TGTGCCACATCCCGACAGGCAGCCAAAAACATTCAGTACTTC
J: TRBJ2-5; size: few; V: TRBV14; D: -; CDR3: CASSQGRKETQYF; DNA: TGTGCCAGCAGCCAAGGGAGGAAAGAGACCCAGTACTTC
J: TRBJ1-1; size: -; V: TRBV28; D: -; CDR3: CASRKGQMNTEAFF; DNA: TGTGCCAGCAGGAAAGGACAGATGAACACTGAAGCTTTCTTT
J: TRBJ2-7; size: -; V: TRBV7-9; D: -; CDR3: CASSLTGSRYEQYF; DNA: TGTGCCAGCAGCTTGACCGGGTCTCGCTACGAGCAGTACTTC
J: TRBJ2-5; size: few; V: TRBV4-2; D: TRBD2; CDR3: CASSQDLAGGPGKTQYF; DNA: TGTGCCAGCAGCCAAGACCTAGCGGGAGGGCCAGGAAAGACCCAGTACTTC
J: TRBJ1-5; size: -; V: TRBV5-4; D: -; CDR3: CASDSSVDNQPQHF; DNA: TGTGCCTCGGATAGTTCGGTTGACAATCAGCCCCAGCATTTT
J: TRBJ1-2; size: once; V: TRBV7-2; D: -; CDR3: CASSPDPQGSLIDGYTF; DNA: TGTGCCAGCAGCCCGGACCCCCAAGGGAGTTTGATTGATGGCTACACCTTC
J: TRBJ1-5; size: few; V: TRBV6-1; D: -; CDR3: CASSERDNQPQHF; DNA: TGTGCCAGCAGTGAAAGGGACAATCAGCCCCAGCATTTT
J: TRBJ2-7; size: -; V: TRBV28; D: -; CDR3: CASSSINEQYF; DNA: TGTGCCAGCAGCTCAATTAACGAGCAGTACTTC
J: TRBJ1-5; size: few; V: TRBV29-1; D: -; CDR3: CCGSLGTGQPQHF; DNA: TGCTGCGGTTCCCTGGGCACAGGTCAGCCCCAGCATTTT
J: TRBJ2-5; size: -; V: TRBV7-9; D: TRBD2; CDR3: CASSALAGEPWYQETQYF; DNA: TGTGCCAGTTCTGCGCTAGCGGGAGAGCCTTGGTACCAAGAGACCCAGTACTTC
J: TRBJ2-1; size: once; V: TRBV7-2; D: -; CDR3: CASSPAGVVYNEQFF; DNA: TGTGCCAGCAGCCCCGCCGGGGTGGTCTACAATGAGCAGTTCTTC
J: TRBJ2-7; size: few; V: TRBV7-9; D: -; CDR3: CASSSIQDGQYF; DNA: TGTGCCAGCAGCTCCATCCAGGATGGCCAGTACTTC
J: TRBJ1-1; size: -; V: TRBV28; D: -; CDR3: CASRGGHQNTEAFF; DNA: TGTGCCAGCAGGGGTGGACACCAAAACACTGAAGCTTTCTTT
J: TRBJ2-7; size: -; V: TRBV27; D: -; CDR3: CASSSRGGREAYEQYF; DNA: TGTGCCAGCAGTTCCAGGGGGGGGCGGGAGGCCTACGAGCAGTACTTC
J: TRBJ2-1; size: -; V: TRBV19; D: -; CDR3: CASSKAGIYNEQFF; DNA: TGTGCCAGTAGTAAAGCAGGTATCTACAATGAGCAGTTCTTC
J: TRBJ2-3; size: -; V: TRBV7-9; D: -; CDR3: CASSLVSGAQYF; DNA: TGTGCCAGCAGCTTAGTGTCGGGGGCGCAGTATTTT
J: TRBJ2-2; size: -; V: TRBV5-1; D: TRBD1; CDR3: CASSLKGQGAGELFF; DNA: TGCGCCAGCAGCTTGAAGGGACAGGGCGCCGGGGAGCTGTTTTTT
J: TRBJ1-5; size: -; V: TRBV28; D: -; CDR3: CATTWGGGSNQPQHF; DNA: TGTGCCACCACCTGGGGGGGAGGTAGCAATCAGCCCCAGCATTTT
J: TRBJ2-5; size: -; V: TRBV11-2; D: TRBD2; CDR3: CASSLDLAGIQETQYF; DNA: TGTGCCAGCAGCTTAGATCTAGCGGGGATCCAAGAGACCCAGTACTTC
J: TRBJ2-7; size: -; V: TRBV29-1; D: TRBD2; CDR3: CSVRTRFTYEQYF; DNA: TGCAGCGTGCGGACTAGATTTACCTACGAGCAGTACTTC
J: TRBJ2-2; size: few; V: TRBV7-2; D: -; CDR3: CASSRVVGGITGELFF; DNA: TGTGCCAGCAGCCGAGTAGTAGGGGGAATCACCGGGGAGCTGTTTTTT
J: TRBJ2-7; size: -; V: TRBV12-2; D: -; CDR3: CASRLAGTSEKDEQYF; DNA: TGTGCAAGTCGCTTAGCTGGGACTAGCGAGAAGGACGAGCAGTACTTC
J: TRBJ2-5; size: -; V: TRBV29-1; D: TRBD2; CDR3: CSVVIAGGRETQYF; DNA: TGCAGCGTTGTAATAGCGGGAGGGCGGGAGACCCAGTACTTC
J: TRBJ1-3; size: -; V: TRBV4-2; D: -; CDR3: CASRTGGSGNTIYF; DNA: TGTGCCAGCCGCACGGGGGGCTCTGGAAACACCATATATTTT
J: TRBJ2-3; size: -; V: TRBV9; D: -; CDR3: CASSVDPTSTDTQYF; DNA: TGTGCCAGCAGCGTAGACCCTACCAGCACAGATACGCAGTATTTT
J: TRBJ2-7; size: -; V: TRBV2; D: -; CDR3: CASRVDSYYEQYF; DNA: TGTGCCAGCAGGGTTGACAGTTACTACGAGCAGTACTTC
J: TRBJ1-4; size: -; V: TRBV7-2; D: TRBD1; CDR3: CASSLVRQGANEKLFF; DNA: TGTGCCAGCAGCTTAGTCCGGCAGGGGGCAAATGAAAAACTGTTTTTT
J: TRBJ2-1; size: -; V: TRBV28; D: -; CDR3: CASSPSSYNEQFF; DNA: TGTGCCAGCAGTCCATCCTCGTACAATGAGCAGTTCTTC
J: TRBJ1-4; size: -; V: TRBV4-1; D: -; CDR3: CASSQPTGDSREKLFF; DNA: TGCGCCAGCAGCCAACCTACGGGGGATTCACGTGAAAAACTGTTTTTT
J: TRBJ2-7; size: -; V: TRBV27; D: TRBD2; CDR3: CASSLREGGLKQYF; DNA: TGTGCCAGCAGTTTACGGGAGGGAGGTTTGAAGCAGTACTTC
J: TRBJ1-3; size: few; V: TRBV28; D: -; CDR3: CASIQRSSGNTIYF; DNA: TGTGCCAGCATTCAGCGATCCTCTGGAAACACCATATATTTT
J: TRBJ2-1; size: -; V: TRBV10-3; D: TRBD2; CDR3: CAIRGLGNNEQFF; DNA: TGTGCCATCAGGGGACTAGGGAACAATGAGCAGTTCTTC
J: TRBJ2-1; size: few; V: TRBV28; D: TRBD2; CDR3: CASSSGREVEQFF; DNA: TGTGCCAGCAGTTCTGGGCGGGAGGTTGAGCAGTTCTTC
J: TRBJ2-3; size: few; V: TRBV7-2; D: -; CDR3: CASSLKAASTDTQYF; DNA: TGTGCCAGCAGCTTAAAGGCCGCTAGCACAGATACGCAGTATTTT
J: TRBJ1-5; size: few; V: TRBV19; D: -; CDR3: CASSHRAQPQHF; DNA: TGTGCCAGTAGTCACCGGGCTCAGCCCCAGCATTTT
J: TRBJ1-1; size: -; V: TRBV6-5; D: -; CDR3: CASSYDGQGNTEAFF; DNA: TGTGCCAGCAGTTACGACGGCCAGGGAAACACTGAAGCTTTCTTT